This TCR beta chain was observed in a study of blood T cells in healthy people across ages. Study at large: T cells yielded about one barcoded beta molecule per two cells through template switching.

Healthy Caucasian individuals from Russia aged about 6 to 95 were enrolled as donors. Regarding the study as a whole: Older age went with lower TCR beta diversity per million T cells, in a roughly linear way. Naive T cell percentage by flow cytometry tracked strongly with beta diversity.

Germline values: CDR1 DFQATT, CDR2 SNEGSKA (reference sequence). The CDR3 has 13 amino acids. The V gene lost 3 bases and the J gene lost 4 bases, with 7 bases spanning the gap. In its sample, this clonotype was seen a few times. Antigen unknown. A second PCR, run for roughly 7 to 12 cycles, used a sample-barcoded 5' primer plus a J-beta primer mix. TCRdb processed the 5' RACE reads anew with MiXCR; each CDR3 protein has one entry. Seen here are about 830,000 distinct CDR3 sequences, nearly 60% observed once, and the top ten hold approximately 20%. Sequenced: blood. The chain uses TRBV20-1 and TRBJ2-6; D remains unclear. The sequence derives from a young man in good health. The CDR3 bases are TGCAGTGCTAGGACCCCCGGGGCCAACGTCCTGACTTTC. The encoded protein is CSARTPGANVLTF.